Reported below is one TCR beta chain. As yet, its antigen is unknown. This entry comes from a study of T cell repertoires in cytomegalovirus infection. Study at large: Both recently identified HLA-C-restricted and well-studied HLA-B-restricted CMV epitopes were used in the study. A matching HLA type, together with CMV infection, was signaled by public TCR beta signatures. Notes on the study in general: Cumulative frequency of public TCR beta families picked out carriers of CMV plus the relevant HLA. The response measured ex vivo was dominated by TCR beta clonotypes (HLA-C-restricted and CMV-specific).

TCRdb processed the reads anew with MiXCR; each CDR3 protein has one entry. The sample holds 86,000 or so distinct CDR3 sequences, under 30% seen once. This CDR3 comprises 13 residues. V dropped 6 bases and J dropped 9 bases, with 15 bases sitting between them. The specimen comprised CD8+ T cells from cultured PBMCs, sampled from culture after CMV antigen stimulation. The chain combines TRBV12-3 or TRBV12-4 with TRBJ2-1, with D possibly called TRBD1 or TRBD2 (5 bases each). The origin of this receptor is a human donor in good health (CMV status not recorded). Some clones in this sample may be carry-over from other donors' samples. In nucleotides, the CDR3 is TGTGCCAGCAGGGGTTCCGGGACCGCTGAGCAGTTCTTC. Translating gives CASRGSGTAEQFF.